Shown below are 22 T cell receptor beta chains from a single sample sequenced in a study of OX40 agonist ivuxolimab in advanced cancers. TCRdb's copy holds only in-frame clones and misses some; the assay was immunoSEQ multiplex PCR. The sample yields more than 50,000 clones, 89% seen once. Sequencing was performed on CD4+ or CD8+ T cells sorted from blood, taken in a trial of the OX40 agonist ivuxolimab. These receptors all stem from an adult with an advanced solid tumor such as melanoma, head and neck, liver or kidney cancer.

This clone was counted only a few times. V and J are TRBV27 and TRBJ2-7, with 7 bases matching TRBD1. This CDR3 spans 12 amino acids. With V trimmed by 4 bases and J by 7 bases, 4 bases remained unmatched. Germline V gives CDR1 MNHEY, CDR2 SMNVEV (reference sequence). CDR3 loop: CASSSGGGEQYF. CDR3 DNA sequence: TGTGCCAGCAGTTCAGGGGGTGGTGAGCAGTACTTC.

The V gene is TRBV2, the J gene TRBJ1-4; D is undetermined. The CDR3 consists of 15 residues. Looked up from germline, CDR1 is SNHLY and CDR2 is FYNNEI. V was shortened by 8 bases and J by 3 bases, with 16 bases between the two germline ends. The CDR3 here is CASSERYPANEKLFF. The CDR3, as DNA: TGTGCCAGCTCGGAGCGGTACCCAGCTAATGAAAAACTGTTTTTT.

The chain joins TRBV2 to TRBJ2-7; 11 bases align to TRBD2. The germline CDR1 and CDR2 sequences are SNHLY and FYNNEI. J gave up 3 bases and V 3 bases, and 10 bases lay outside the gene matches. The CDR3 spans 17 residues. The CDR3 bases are TGTGCCAGCAGTGAGCGGTTAGCGGGGGGGCGGAACTACGAGCAGTACTTC. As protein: CASSERLAGGRNYEQYF.

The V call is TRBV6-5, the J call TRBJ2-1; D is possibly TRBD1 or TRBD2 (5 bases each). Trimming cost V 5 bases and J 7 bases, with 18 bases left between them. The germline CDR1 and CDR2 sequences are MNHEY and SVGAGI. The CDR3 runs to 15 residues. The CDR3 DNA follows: TGTGCCAGCAGTAGGGGAGAGGGTGATGGGAATGAGCAGTTCTTC. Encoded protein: CASSRGEGDGNEQFF.

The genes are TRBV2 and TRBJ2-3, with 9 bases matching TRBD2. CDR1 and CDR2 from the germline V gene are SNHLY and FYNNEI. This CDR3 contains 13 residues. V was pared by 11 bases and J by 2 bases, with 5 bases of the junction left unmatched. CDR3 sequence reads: CASLAGLTDTQYF. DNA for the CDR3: TGTGCCTCCCTAGCGGGACTCACAGATACGCAGTATTTT.

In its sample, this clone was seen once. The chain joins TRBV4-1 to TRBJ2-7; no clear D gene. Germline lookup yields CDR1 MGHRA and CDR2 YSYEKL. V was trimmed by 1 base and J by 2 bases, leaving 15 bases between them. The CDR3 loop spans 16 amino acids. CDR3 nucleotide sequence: TGCGCCAGCAGCCAAGTCTCAGGTCCAGAAGCCTACGAGCAGTACTTC. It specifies CASSQVSGPEAYEQYF.

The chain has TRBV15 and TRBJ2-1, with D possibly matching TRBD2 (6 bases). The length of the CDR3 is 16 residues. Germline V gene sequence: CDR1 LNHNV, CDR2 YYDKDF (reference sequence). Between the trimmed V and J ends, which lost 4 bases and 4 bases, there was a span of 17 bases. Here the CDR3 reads CATSIGGTPTYNEQFF. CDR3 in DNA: TGTGCCACCAGCATAGGAGGGACTCCGACTTACAATGAGCAGTTCTTC.

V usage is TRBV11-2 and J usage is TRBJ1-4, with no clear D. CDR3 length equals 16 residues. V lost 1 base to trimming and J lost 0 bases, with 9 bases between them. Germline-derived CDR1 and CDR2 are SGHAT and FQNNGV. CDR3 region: CASSLVAVATNEKLFF. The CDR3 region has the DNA TGTGCCAGCAGCTTAGTGGCGGTTGCAACTAATGAAAAACTGTTTTTT.

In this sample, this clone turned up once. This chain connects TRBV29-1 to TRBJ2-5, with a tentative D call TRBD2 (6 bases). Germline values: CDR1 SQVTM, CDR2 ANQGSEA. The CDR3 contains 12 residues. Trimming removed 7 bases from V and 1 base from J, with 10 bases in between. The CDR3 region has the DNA TGCAGCGCCCCGGGGGTCCAAGAGACCCAGTACTTC. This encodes CSAPGVQETQYF.

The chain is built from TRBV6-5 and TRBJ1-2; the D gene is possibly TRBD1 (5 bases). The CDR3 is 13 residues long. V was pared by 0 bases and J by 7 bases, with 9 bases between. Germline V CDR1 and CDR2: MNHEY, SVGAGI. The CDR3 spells CASSYSGASGYTF. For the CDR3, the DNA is TGTGCCAGCAGTTACTCAGGGGCGAGTGGCTACACCTTC.

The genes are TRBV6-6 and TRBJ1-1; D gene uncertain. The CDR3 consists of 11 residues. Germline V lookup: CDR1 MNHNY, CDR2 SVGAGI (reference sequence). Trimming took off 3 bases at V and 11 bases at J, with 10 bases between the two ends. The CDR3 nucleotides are TGTGCCAGCAGTTATCTTAGTGCTGCTTTCTTT. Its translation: CASSYLSAAFF.

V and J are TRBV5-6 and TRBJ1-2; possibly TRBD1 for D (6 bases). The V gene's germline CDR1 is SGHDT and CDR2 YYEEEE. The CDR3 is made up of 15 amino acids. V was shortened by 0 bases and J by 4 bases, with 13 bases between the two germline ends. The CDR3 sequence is CASSLDGTSLYGYTF. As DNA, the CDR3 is TGTGCCAGCAGCTTGGATGGGACATCTCTCTATGGCTACACCTTC. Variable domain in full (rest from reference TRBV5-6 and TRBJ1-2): DAGVTQSPTHLIKTRGQQVTLRCSPKSGHDTVSWYQQALGQGPQFIFQYYEEEERQRGNFPDRFSGHQFPNYSSELNVNALLLGDSALYLCASSLDGTSLYGYTFGSGTRLTVV.

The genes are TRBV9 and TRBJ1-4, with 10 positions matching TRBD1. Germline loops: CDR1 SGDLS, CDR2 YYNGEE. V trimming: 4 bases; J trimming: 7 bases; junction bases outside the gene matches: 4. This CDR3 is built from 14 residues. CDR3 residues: CASSPGTGVEKLFF. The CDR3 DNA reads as TGTGCCAGCAGCCCCGGGACAGGGGTTGAAAAACTGTTTTTT.

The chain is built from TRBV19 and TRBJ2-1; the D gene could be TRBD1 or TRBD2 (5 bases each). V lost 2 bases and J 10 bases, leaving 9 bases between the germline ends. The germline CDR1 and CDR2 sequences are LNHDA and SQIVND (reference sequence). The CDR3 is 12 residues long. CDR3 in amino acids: CASSISGDEQFF. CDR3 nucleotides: TGTGCCAGTAGTATATCTGGGGACGAGCAGTTCTTC.

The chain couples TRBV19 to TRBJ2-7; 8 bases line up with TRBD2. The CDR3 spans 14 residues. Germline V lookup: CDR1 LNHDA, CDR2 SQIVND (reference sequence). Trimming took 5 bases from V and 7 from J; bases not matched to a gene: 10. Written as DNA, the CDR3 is TGTGCCAGTAGTCCCAGTAGCGGGATGGGAGAGCAGTACTTC. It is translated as CASSPSSGMGEQYF.

CDR3 DNA sequence: TGTGCCAGCAGTTGGGGGTTCGGGGAGCTGTTTTTT. Amino acids: CASSWGFGELFF. This chain joins TRBV6-5 and TRBJ2-2, with D perhaps TRBD1 or TRBD2 (5 bases each). Trimming removed 4 bases from V and 7 bases from J, with 7 bases in between. There are 12 residues in the CDR3. Looked up from germline, CDR1 is MNHEY and CDR2 is SVGAGI.

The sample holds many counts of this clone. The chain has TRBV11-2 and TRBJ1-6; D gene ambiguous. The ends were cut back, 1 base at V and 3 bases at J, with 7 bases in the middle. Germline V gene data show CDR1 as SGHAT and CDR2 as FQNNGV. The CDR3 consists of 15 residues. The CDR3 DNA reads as TGTGCCAGCAGCTTAGCCGGAGACTATAATTCACCCCTCCACTTT. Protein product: CASSLAGDYNSPLHF.

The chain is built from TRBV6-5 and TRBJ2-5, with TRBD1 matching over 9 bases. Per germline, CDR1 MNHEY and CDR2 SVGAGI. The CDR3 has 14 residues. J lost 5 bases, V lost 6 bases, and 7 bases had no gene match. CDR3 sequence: CASRGQGSRETQYF. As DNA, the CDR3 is TGTGCCAGCAGGGGACAGGGTTCTCGGGAGACCCAGTACTTC.

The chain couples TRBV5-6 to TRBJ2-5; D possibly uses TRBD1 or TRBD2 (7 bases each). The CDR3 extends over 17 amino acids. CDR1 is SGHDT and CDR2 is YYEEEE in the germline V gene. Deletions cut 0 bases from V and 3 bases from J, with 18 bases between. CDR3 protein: CASSLALQGGTKETQYF. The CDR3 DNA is TGTGCCAGCAGCTTGGCTTTGCAGGGGGGGACGAAAGAGACCCAGTACTTC.

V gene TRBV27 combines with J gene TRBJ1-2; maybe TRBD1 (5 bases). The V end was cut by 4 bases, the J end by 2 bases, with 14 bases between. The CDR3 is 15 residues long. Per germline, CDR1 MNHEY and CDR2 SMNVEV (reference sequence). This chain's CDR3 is CASSSTTGRNYGYTF. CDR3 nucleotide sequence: TGTGCCAGCAGTTCAACAACGGGACGGAACTATGGCTACACCTTC.

The CDR3 here is CASSDRQAQETQYF. CDR3 nucleotides: TGCGCCAGCAGCGACAGACAGGCACAAGAGACCCAGTACTTC. V is TRBV5-1 and J is TRBJ2-5; a possible D gene is TRBD1 (6 bases). CDR1 and CDR2 (germline): SGHRS, YFSETQ. This CDR3 contains 14 residues. V was shortened by 4 bases and J by 2 bases, with 12 bases between the two germline ends.

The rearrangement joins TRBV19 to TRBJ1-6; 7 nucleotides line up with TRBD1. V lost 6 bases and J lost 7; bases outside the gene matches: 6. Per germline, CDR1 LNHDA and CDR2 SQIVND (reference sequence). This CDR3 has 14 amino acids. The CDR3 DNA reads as TGTGCCAGTAGGGGGGGACAGCCAAATTCACCCCTCCACTTT. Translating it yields CASRGGQPNSPLHF.